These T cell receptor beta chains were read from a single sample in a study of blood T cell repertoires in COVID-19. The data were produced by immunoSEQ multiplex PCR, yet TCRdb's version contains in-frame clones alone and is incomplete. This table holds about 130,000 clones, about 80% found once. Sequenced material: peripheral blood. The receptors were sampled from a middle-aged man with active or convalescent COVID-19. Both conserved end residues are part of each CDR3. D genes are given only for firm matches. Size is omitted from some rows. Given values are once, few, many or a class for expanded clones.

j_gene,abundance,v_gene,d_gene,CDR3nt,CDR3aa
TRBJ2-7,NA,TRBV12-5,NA,TGTGCTAGTGGTTCACCCCTATCTAATCCGAGCTCCTACGAGCAGTACTTC,CASGSPLSNPSSYEQYF
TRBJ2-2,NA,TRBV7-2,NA,TGTGCCAGCAGCCCGGGGTCAATTACTACCGGGGAGCTGTTTTTT,CASSPGSITTGELFF
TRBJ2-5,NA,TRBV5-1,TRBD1,TGCGCCAGCAGCCCGAGACCGGGACAGGGGGCCCTCCAAGAGACCCAGTACTTC,CASSPRPGQGALQETQYF
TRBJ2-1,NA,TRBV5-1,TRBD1,TGCGCCAGCAGCCAACCGGGACAGGGGGCGGGTGAGCAGTTCTTC,CASSQPGQGAGEQFF
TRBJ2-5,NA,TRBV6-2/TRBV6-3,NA,TGTGCCAGCAGTTACTTGGCAAGACAAGAGACCCAGTACTTC,CASSYLARQETQYF
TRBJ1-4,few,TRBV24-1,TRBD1,TGTGCCACCAGTAGTTCGACAGGGGTGGTTGAAAAACTGTTTTTT,CATSSSTGVVEKLFF
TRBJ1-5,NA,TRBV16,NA,TGTGCCAGCAGAAGCGGGGCCGCAGGGCCCCAGCATTTT,CASRSGAAGPQHF
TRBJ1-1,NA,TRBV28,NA,TGTGCCAGCAGTTTAAGAACAGGGAATGCTTTCTTT,CASSLRTGNAFF
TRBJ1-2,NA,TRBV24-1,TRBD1,TGTGCCACCAGTGAACCGACAGGGCGTAAGGATGGCTACACCTTC,CATSEPTGRKDGYTF
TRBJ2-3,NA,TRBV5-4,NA,TGTGCCAGCAGCTTGGACGTTCGGGGGAGCACAGATACGCAGTATTTT,CASSLDVRGSTDTQYF
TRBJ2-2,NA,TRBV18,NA,TGTGCCAGCTCACCTACGGCGAACACCGGGGAGCTGTTTTTT,CASSPTANTGELFF
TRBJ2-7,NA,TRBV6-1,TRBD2,TGTGCCAGCAGTGAAGATTTTAGCGGGAGGGCCTACGAGCAGTACTTC,CASSEDFSGRAYEQYF
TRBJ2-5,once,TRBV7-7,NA,TGTGCTAGCAGCTTAGGTGGCCAGGAGACCCAGTACTTC,CASSLGGQETQYF
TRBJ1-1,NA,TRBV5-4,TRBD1,TGTGCCAGCAGCCGACAGGGCCAGAACACTGAAGCTTTCTTT,CASSRQGQNTEAFF
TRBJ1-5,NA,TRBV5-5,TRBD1,TGTGCCAGCAGCACGGGGACAGCTAGCAATCAGCCCCAGCATTTT,CASSTGTASNQPQHF
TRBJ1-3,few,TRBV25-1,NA,TGTGCCAGCAGTGAATATCCAGGAAGCTCTGGAAACACCATATATTTT,CASSEYPGSSGNTIYF
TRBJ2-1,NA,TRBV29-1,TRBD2,TGCAGCGTTGTCGGATTAGCGGGAGGGAATGAGCAGTTCTTC,CSVVGLAGGNEQFF
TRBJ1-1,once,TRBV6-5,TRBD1,TGTGCCAGCACCGAGATTTGGACAGGGAGGGTTCAAGCTTTCTTT,CASTEIWTGRVQAFF
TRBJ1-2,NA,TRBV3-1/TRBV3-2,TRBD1,TGTGCCAGCAGCCAAGATACGAGGGGGCCCACGGGCTACACCTTC,CASSQDTRGPTGYTF
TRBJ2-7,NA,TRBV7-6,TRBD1,TGTGCCAGCAGCTGCCCGGACAGGGGAGTTTACGAGCAGTACTTC,CASSCPDRGVYEQYF
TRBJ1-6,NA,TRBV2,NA,TGTGCCAGCAGTGAACAGGGATCCTATAATTCACCCCTCCACTTT,CASSEQGSYNSPLHF
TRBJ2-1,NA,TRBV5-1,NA,TGCGCCAGCAGGGACAGGGGGCGACTAGCGGGACCCTCGGATGAGCAGTTCTTC,CASRDRGRLAGPSDEQFF
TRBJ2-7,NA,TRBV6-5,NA,TGTGCCAGCAGTTACGGACAATCCTACGAGCAGTACTTC,CASSYGQSYEQYF
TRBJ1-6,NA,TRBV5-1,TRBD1,TGCGCCAGCAGCTGGGACAGGCCGGAGTCACCCCTCCACTTT,CASSWDRPESPLHF
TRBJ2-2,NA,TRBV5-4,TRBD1,TGTGCCAGCAGCAAACCCGGGACAGGCGGGGCCGGGGAGCTGTTTTTT,CASSKPGTGGAGELFF
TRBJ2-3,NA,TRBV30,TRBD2,TGTGCCTGGAGTGAGGATAGCGGGGGCCTAAGGGATACGCAGTATTTT,CAWSEDSGGLRDTQYF
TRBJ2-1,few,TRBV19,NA,TGTGCCAGTAGTCCAAACAATGAGCAGTTCTTC,CASSPNNEQFF
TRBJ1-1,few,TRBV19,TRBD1,TGTGCCAGTAGTACCCTTCGGACAGGGAAGGCCACTGAAGCTTTCTTT,CASSTLRTGKATEAFF
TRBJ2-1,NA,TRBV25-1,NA,TGTGCCAGCATTCCCTCCAATGAGAATGAGCAGTTCTTC,CASIPSNENEQFF
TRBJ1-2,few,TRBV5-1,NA,TGCGCCAGCAGCGACGGACAGTACTATGGCTACACCTTC,CASSDGQYYGYTF
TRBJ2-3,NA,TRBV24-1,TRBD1,TGTGCCACCAGTGATTTGAGGACAGGGCGCACGCAGTATTTT,CATSDLRTGRTQYF
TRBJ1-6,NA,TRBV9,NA,TGTGCCAGCAGCGTAGTAGACGGGGATAATTCACCCCTCCACTTT,CASSVVDGDNSPLHF
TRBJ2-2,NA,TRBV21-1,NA,TGTGCCAGCAGCCGAAAGACTTGGAACACCGGGGAGCTGTTTTTT,CASSRKTWNTGELFF
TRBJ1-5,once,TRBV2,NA,TGTGCCAGCAGCTCGCTACCTCCGGGGGGTAGCAATCAGCCCCAGCATTTT,CASSSLPPGGSNQPQHF
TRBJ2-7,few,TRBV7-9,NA,TGTGCCAGCAGCATTAAGACAGGCGAGCAGTACTTC,CASSIKTGEQYF
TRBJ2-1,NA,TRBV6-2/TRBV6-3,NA,TGTGCCAGCAGTTACTCGATCTTGTGGACAGAAAACAATGAGCAGTTCTTC,CASSYSILWTENNEQFF
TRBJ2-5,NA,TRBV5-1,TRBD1,TGCGCCAGCAGCCAGTCCCCCGGGACAGGGCGATGGGAGACCCAGTACTTC,CASSQSPGTGRWETQYF
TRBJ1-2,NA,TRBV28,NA,TGTGCCAGCAGTTTATCAGGGGATGACTATGGCTACACCTTC,CASSLSGDDYGYTF
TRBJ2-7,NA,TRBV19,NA,TGTGCCAGTAGTATAGGCCAAAGGGGGTACGAGCAGTACTTC,CASSIGQRGYEQYF
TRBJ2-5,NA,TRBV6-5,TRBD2,TGTGCCAGCAGTTACACACTAGCGGGGACAGAGACCCAGTACTTC,CASSYTLAGTETQYF
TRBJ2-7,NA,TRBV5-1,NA,TGCGCCAGCAGCCCCGGATGGCGGGAGCAGTACTTC,CASSPGWREQYF
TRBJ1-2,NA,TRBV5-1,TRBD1,TGCGCCAGCAGCTTGGAGGGACAGGCCCTCCTCGGCTACACCTTC,CASSLEGQALLGYTF